This T cell receptor beta chain was found in a study of T cell repertoires in cytomegalovirus infection. Study-wide context: Carrying CMV and the relevant HLA type showed in public TCR beta signatures. The study's findings and limits: Carriers of CMV plus the relevant HLA were identified by cumulative public TCR beta family frequency. Clonotype analysis showed dominance of the ex vivo response by HLA-C-restricted CMV-specific TCR beta clonotypes.

This clonotype was recorded a few times. What it binds is not known. Germline assignment: CDR1 SGHDT and CDR2 YYEEEE. The CDR3 runs 16 residues. V shed 1 base and J shed 0 bases, with 13 bases lying between them. Each CDR3 protein gets one entry after TCRdb re-called the reads with MiXCR. The sample shows 150,000 to 200,000 distinct CDR3 sequences, nearly 9.5% of them seen only once. The source of this sequence is a human donor in good health (CMV status not recorded). Some clones in this sample may be carry-over from other donors' samples. The sequenced material came from PBMCs. The J gene is TRBJ1-1, the V gene TRBV5-6; tentative D call: TRBD1 (5 bases). CDR3 nucleotides: TGTGCCAGCAGCTTGCGACAGCTTCTCATGAACACTGAAGCTTTCTTT. The encoded protein is CASSLRQLLMNTEAFF.